Only a few counts were recorded for the clone carrying this T cell receptor beta chain. No antigen is known for it. This entry comes from a study of identical twins. Study-wide results and limits: Out-of-frame sharing of TCR alpha in monozygotic twins was underestimated by models. Fewer insertions were carried by abundant cord blood beta clonotypes, but none was seen in memory repertoires. Alpha sequences out of frame and shared by twins had excess low generation probability.

Trimming removed 3 bases at V and 10 bases at J, with 15 bases between. The CDR3 has 14 amino acids. Germline V gives CDR1 SGHDN, CDR2 FVKESK. A template switching step contributed a universal primer site, while unique molecular identifiers were present in the cDNA. Using its own MiXCR run on the 5' RACE reads, TCRdb lists one record per CDR3 protein. The data hold 200,000 to 250,000 distinct CDR3 sequences, with over 12% observed a single time. This clonotype was sampled from a woman aged 18-29 years in good health. The chain has TRBV14 and TRBJ1-4; tentatively, D is TRBD1 (6 bases). Source material: memory (CD45RO+) T cells sorted from blood. CDR3 sequence: CASSQPGHRRKLFF. The CDR3 DNA reads as TGTGCCAGCAGCCAGCCGGGACATCGGAGAAAACTGTTTTTT.